The 29 T cell receptor beta chains given below trace back to one sample, sequenced in a study of T cell repertoires in cytomegalovirus infection. TCRdb called the reads again in MiXCR, with one record for every CDR3 protein. The sample has 650,000 to 850,000 distinct CDR3 sequences; about 27% are singletons. These receptors are not linked to any known antigen. The material sequenced was cultured CD8+ T cells from PBMCs, taken from culture after CMV antigen stimulation. These receptors were collected from a human donor in good health (CMV status not recorded). Some clones in this sample may be carry-over from other donors' samples.

The CDR3 loop is CASSAPEGGYGYTF. CDR3 nucleotides: TGTGCCAGCAGCGCTCCAGAGGGGGGTTATGGCTACACCTTC. The chain is built from TRBV5-4 and TRBJ1-2; possible D gene TRBD1, 6 bases. Looked up from germline, CDR1 is SGHNT and CDR2 is YYREEE (reference sequence). The CDR3 is 14 amino acids. Between the trimmed V and J ends, which lost 4 bases and 5 bases, there was a span of 15 bases.

In this sample, this clonotype turned up a few times. V is TRBV6-2 or TRBV6-3 and J is TRBJ2-2, with a weak D call TRBD1 (6 bases). The V end was cut by 6 bases, the J end by 7 bases, with 15 bases between. CDR1 MNHEY and CDR2 SVGEGT come from the germline V gene. The CDR3 is 14 amino acids. For the CDR3, the DNA is TGTGCCAGCAGCCCAATCCCAGGGGTCGGGGAGCTGTTTTTT. It encodes CASSPIPGVGELFF.

V and J are TRBV6-1 and TRBJ2-2; a possible D gene is TRBD1 (5 bases). Trimming pared 1 base from V and 6 bases from J, leaving 9 bases between. The CDR3 is 14 amino acids. Germline CDR1 and CDR2: MNHNS and SASEGT. The CDR3 DNA reads as TGTGCCAGCAGTGAAGGACAGTTCGCCGGGGAGCTGTTTTTT. This encodes CASSEGQFAGELFF.

This clonotype showed up just a few times. V is TRBV25-1 and J is TRBJ1-5; 7 bases align to TRBD1. The germline V gene has CDR1 MGHDK and CDR2 SYGVNS. J gave up 0 bases and V 4 bases, and 6 bases lay outside the gene matches. This CDR3 region has 16 residues. In DNA, the CDR3 is TGTGCCAGCAGTGCCGGGACAGCCCTTAGCAATCAGCCCCAGCATTTT. Encoded protein: CASSAGTALSNQPQHF.

The genes are TRBV7-8 and TRBJ1-5, with D unclear. Per the germline V gene, CDR1 is SGHVS and CDR2 is FQNEAQ. The ends were cut back, 2 bases at V and 3 bases at J, with 14 bases in the middle. This CDR3 is built from 16 residues. CDR3 bases: TGTGCCAGCAGCTTATCTTCCCGGCAGGCCAATCAGCCCCAGCATTTT. Encoded protein: CASSLSSRQANQPQHF.

The rearrangement uses TRBV9 and TRBJ2-1, with D unclear. Trimming stripped 4 bases from V and 7 bases from J, with 12 bases between. The CDR3 is 13 residues long. Germline V gene data show CDR1 as SGDLS and CDR2 as YYNGEE. In DNA, the CDR3 is TGTGCCAGCAGCTCCCCTGTATTAAATGAGCAGTTCTTC. This translates into CASSSPVLNEQFF.

This clonotype was counted only a few times. The chain links TRBV19 to TRBJ1-2, with D possibly being TRBD1 (6 bases). Germline V gene data show CDR1 as LNHDA and CDR2 as SQIVND (reference sequence). This CDR3 is 14 amino acids long. V was pared by 4 bases and J by 4 bases, with 13 bases between. CDR3: CASSNRDKPYGYTF. The CDR3, as DNA: TGTGCCAGTAGTAACCGGGACAAACCCTATGGCTACACCTTC.

This clonotype was seen ten or more times. J is TRBJ1-1 and V is TRBV13; the D is unclear. The CDR3 extends over 17 amino acids. Between the trimmed V and J ends, which lost 0 bases and 2 bases, there was a span of 16 bases. Germline CDR1 is PRHDT and CDR2 is FYEKMQ (reference sequence). Here the CDR3 reads CASSLGDLLRRNTEAFF. The CDR3 DNA is TGTGCCAGCAGCTTAGGGGACCTACTCAGAAGAAACACTGAAGCTTTCTTT.

This clonotype was counted between two and nine times. This sequence joins TRBV7-9 and TRBJ2-1; 9 nucleotides agree with TRBD2. V trimming: 5 bases; J trimming: 1 base; junction bases outside the gene matches: 9. Germline loops: CDR1 SEHNR, CDR2 FQNEAQ (reference sequence). This CDR3 has 17 amino acids. For the CDR3, the DNA is TGTGCCAGCAGCCTCCGGACCCTAGCGGGGTCCTACAATGAGCAGTTCTTC. Protein sequence: CASSLRTLAGSYNEQFF.

This clonotype was seen only a few times. V is TRBV27 and J is TRBJ1-5; D is unclear. CDR3 size: 14 residues. Trimming stripped 4 bases from V and 5 bases from J, with 12 bases between. Germline loops: CDR1 MNHEY, CDR2 SMNVEV (reference sequence). The DNA of the CDR3 is TGTGCCAGCAGTTCCGGGGTTTGGGATCAGCCCCAGCATTTT. As protein: CASSSGVWDQPQHF.

The chain links TRBV25-1 to TRBJ1-2; no clear D gene. CDR1 is MGHDK, CDR2 SYGVNS, per germline. The CDR3 has 10 residues. Trimming took off 10 bases at V and 8 bases at J, with 11 bases between the two ends. CDR3 sequence reads: CATLGYGYTF. For the CDR3, the DNA is TGTGCCACCTTGGGATACGGCTACACCTTC.

In its sample, this clonotype was seen a few times. CDR3 in DNA: TGTGCCAGCACTCGACCGGGACAGATCTACGAGCAGTACTTC. It codes for CASTRPGQIYEQYF. The chain combines TRBV2 with TRBJ2-7; 7 nucleotides match TRBD1. Germline CDR1 and CDR2: SNHLY and FYNNEI. The CDR3 extends over 14 amino acids. Trimming took 7 bases from V and 3 from J; bases not matched to a gene: 9.

The chain has TRBV12-3 or TRBV12-4 and TRBJ2-1; weak D call: TRBD1 (5 bases). The CDR3 totals 16 residues. Trimming pared 2 bases from V and 3 bases from J, leaving 14 bases between. For the CDR3, the DNA is TGTGCCAGCAGTTTATCCTTGGACCAGGGCTACAATGAGCAGTTCTTC. This encodes CASSLSLDQGYNEQFF.

This clonotype was counted once. V and J are TRBV3-1 and TRBJ1-6; D remains ambiguous. The CDR3 runs 15 residues. Trimming pared 5 bases from V and 10 bases from J, leaving 18 bases between. The germline V gene encodes CDR1 LGHDT and CDR2 YNNKEL (reference sequence). As DNA, the CDR3 is TGTGCCAGCAGCTGGGCCGGAGGTCCGGGGTCACCCCTCCACTTT. Encoded protein: CASSWAGGPGSPLHF.

The V and J genes are TRBV7-9 and TRBJ2-7, with D unclear. The germline V gene encodes CDR1 SEHNR and CDR2 FQNEAQ (reference sequence). This CDR3 spans 12 amino acids. Trimming took off 1 base at V and 10 bases at J, with 11 bases between the two ends. The CDR3 sequence is CASSLGLPDQYF. The CDR3 coding sequence is TGTGCCAGCAGCTTAGGCCTACCCGACCAGTACTTC. The full variable domain, completed using reference TRBV7-9 and TRBJ2-7, is DTGVSQNPRHKITKRGQNVTFRCDPISEHNRLYWYRQTLGQGPEFLTYFQNEAQLEKSRLLSDRFSAERPKGSFSTLEIQRTEQGDSAMYLCASSLGLPDQYFGPGTRLTVT.

Only a few counts were recorded for this clonotype. The chain couples TRBV6-4 to TRBJ2-1, with TRBD1 matching 8 bases. CDR3 length equals 16 residues. CDR1 is MRHNA and CDR2 is SNTAGT in the germline V gene. V gave up 3 bases and J gave up 1 base; unmatched junction bases: 5. The chain's CDR3 is CASSETQGGSYNEQFF. The CDR3 DNA follows: TGTGCCAGCAGTGAGACACAGGGGGGATCCTACAATGAGCAGTTCTTC.

This sequence joins TRBV10-3 and TRBJ1-2; D is undetermined. CDR3 length: 11 residues. Trimming cost V 7 bases and J 4 bases, with 7 bases left between them. Per germline, CDR1 ENHRY and CDR2 SYGVKD. CDR3 sequence reads: CAIMSVYGYTF. The CDR3 DNA is TGTGCCATCATGTCAGTCTATGGCTACACCTTC.

The chain employs TRBV15 and TRBJ1-5, with D hard to call. Deletions cut 3 bases from V and 4 bases from J, with 4 bases between. The germline V gene encodes CDR1 LNHNV and CDR2 YYDKDF (reference sequence). The CDR3 has 12 residues. CDR3: CATSSQNQPQHF. The CDR3 DNA reads as TGTGCCACCAGCAGCCAAAATCAGCCCCAGCATTTT.

V is TRBV7-9 and J is TRBJ2-4; D is ambiguous. The germline gives CDR1 SEHNR, CDR2 FQNEAQ (reference sequence). The CDR3 sequence is 14 residues long. Between the trimmed V and J ends, which lost 1 base and 0 bases, there was a span of 4 bases. The CDR3 is CASSLDQAKNIQYF. DNA for the CDR3: TGTGCCAGCAGCTTAGATCAAGCCAAAAACATTCAGTACTTC.

This clonotype showed up just a few times. The rearrangement uses TRBV6-1 and TRBJ2-3; 7 bases fit TRBD1. The CDR3 has 13 amino acids. Germline V gene sequence: CDR1 MNHNS, CDR2 SASEGT. The junction had 8 bases not matched to a gene; V was cut back by 0 bases and J by 14 bases. CDR3 coding DNA: TGTGCCAGCAGTGAAGCCCCGGGACAGAACGTGTATTTT. Amino acid sequence: CASSEAPGQNVYF.

This clonotype came up a few times. The chain combines TRBV2 with TRBJ1-2; D remains unclear. The CDR3 length is 15 residues. Germline CDR1 SNHLY, CDR2 FYNNEI. The ends were cut back, 0 bases at V and 3 bases at J, with 11 bases in the middle. This CDR3 reads CASSEADIRDYGYTF. The CDR3, as DNA: TGTGCCAGCAGTGAAGCGGATATAAGGGACTATGGCTACACCTTC.

V is TRBV7-8 and J is TRBJ1-3, with a weak D call TRBD1 (6 bases). The V gene's germline CDR1 is SGHVS and CDR2 FQNEAQ. Trimming shortened V by 1 base and J by 6 bases, and 10 bases separated the two germline ends. This CDR3 has 14 amino acids. The CDR3 region has the DNA TGTGCCAGCAGCTTAGATCCAGGGGTAAACACCATATATTTT. This encodes CASSLDPGVNTIYF. Drawing the rest from reference TRBV7-8 and TRBJ1-3, the complete variable domain is GAGVSQSPRYKVAKRGQDVALRCDPISGHVSLFWYQQALGQGPEFLTYFQNEAQLDKSGLPSDRFFAERPEGSVSTLKIQRTQQEDSAVYLCASSLDPGVNTIYFGEGSWLTVV.

This clonotype was detected ten times or more. The chain's CDR3 is CASSFGGQGTDTQYF. CDR3 DNA sequence: TGTGCCAGCAGCTTCGGAGGTCAGGGCACAGATACGCAGTATTTT. The chain couples TRBV7-2 to TRBJ2-3; D perhaps matches TRBD2 (5 bases). There are 15 residues in the CDR3. V lost 3 bases and J lost 1, with 11 bases in between. CDR1 is SGHTA and CDR2 is FQGNSA in the germline V gene.

The rearrangement joins TRBV7-9 to TRBJ2-1; D is uncertain. The V end was cut by 2 bases, the J end by 8 bases, with 16 bases between. Germline CDR1 is SEHNR and CDR2 is FQNEAQ (reference sequence). The CDR3 runs 15 residues. The CDR3 coding sequence is TGTGCCAGCAGCTTATGGACCGGGTTCAACGATGAGCAGTTCTTC. Protein sequence: CASSLWTGFNDEQFF.

This clonotype occurred many times. This chain links TRBV12-3 or TRBV12-4 with TRBJ1-1; unclear D gene. The CDR3 length is 15 residues. Trimming took 7 bases from V and 1 from J, leaving 16 bases between them. CDR3 sequence: CASTTPGYGNTEAFF. The CDR3, as DNA: TGTGCCAGCACTACACCGGGTTATGGGAACACTGAAGCTTTCTTT.

This clonotype was counted between two and nine times. The chain carries TRBV27 and TRBJ2-3, with 9 bases that match TRBD1. J gave up 5 bases and V 6 bases, and 9 bases lay outside the gene matches. Germline loops: CDR1 MNHEY, CDR2 SMNVEV (reference sequence). This CDR3 contains 15 residues. DNA of the CDR3: TGTGCCAGCAGCCTCAGGGACAGGGTGGGAGATACGCAGTATTTT. This sequence encodes CASSLRDRVGDTQYF.

The gene calls are TRBV4-3 and TRBJ1-4; 7 positions agree with TRBD1. The CDR3 runs 15 residues. Trimming at V came to 4 bases and at J to 4 bases, leaving 6 bases not matched to a gene. Germline loops: CDR1 LGHNA, CDR2 YSLEER. For the CDR3, the DNA is TGCGCCAGCAGCCTAGACAGGGCCCTTAATGAAAAACTGTTTTTT. Protein: CASSLDRALNEKLFF.

This clonotype was seen ten or more times. The V call is TRBV12-3 or TRBV12-4, the J call TRBJ2-7; no reliable D call. The CDR3 is made up of 12 amino acids. The V and J ends lost 3 bases and 6 bases respectively, with 9 bases between them. The CDR3 DNA reads as TGTGCCAGCAGTTTCGGCCGGAGCGAGCAGTACTTC. It codes for CASSFGRSEQYF.

The chain has TRBV28 and TRBJ2-7; D may be TRBD1 (5 bases). Germline V CDR1 and CDR2: MDHEN, SYDVKM. The CDR3 runs 13 residues. Trimming left V 5 bases short and J 2 bases short, with 10 bases between. CDR3 sequence: CASSETATYEQYV. The CDR3 coding sequence is TGTGCCAGCAGTGAGACAGCGACCTACGAGCAGTACGTC.